This TCR beta chain was sequenced in a study of T cell repertoires in cytomegalovirus infection. Study details: CMV epitopes that were recently identified and HLA-C-restricted were used alongside well-studied HLA-B-restricted ones. Signatures in public TCR beta sequences pointed to both CMV infection and matching HLA type.

Losses at the gene ends were 8 bases for V and 1 base for J; bases not matched to a gene: 4. Germline CDR1 is SEHNR and CDR2 is FQNEAQ (reference sequence). This CDR3 comprises 14 residues. This clonotype was observed a few times. Its antigen is unknown. Study results and limitations: CMV-specific HLA-C-restricted TCR beta clonotypes dominated the ex vivo response.

One entry per CDR3 protein results from TCRdb running MiXCR on the reads. The data hold 450,000 to 550,000 distinct CDR3 sequences, with about 42% observed a single time. This chain joins TRBV7-9 and TRBJ2-5; 10 nucleotides agree with TRBD2. The source was cultured PBMCs, collected from culture after CMV antigen stimulation. This receptor was obtained from a human donor in good health (CMV status not recorded). Some clones in this sample may be carry-over from other donors' samples. For the CDR3, the DNA is TGTGCCAGCCGGACTAGCGGCATCCAAGAGACCCAGTACTTC. Residues: CASRTSGIQETQYF.